A single sample is the source of the 22 T cell receptor beta chains below, sequenced in a study of regulatory T cells in long-lasting Graves disease listed by TCRdb under 2021. Library construction relied on multiplex PCR. Sequencer: Illumina HiSeq 4000. TCR beta libraries were built with iRepertoire HTBI primers and Arm-PCR amplification of CDR3 regions. TCRdb applied fastp at Q25 and MiXCR to the public reads, then kept only in-frame beta chains. Each record represents a unique CDR3 protein, reported with the most common genes and DNA among its rows. The sample has about 660,000 distinct CDR3 sequences on record, about 30% of them singletons. About 40% of the sample is taken by the ten largest. Per the publication, the time point label means: persistent/refractory GD, antithyroid drugs over 5 years with positive TRAb. For both TCR sequencing and RNA sequencing, RNA was extracted from PBMCs using TRIzol.

This specimen consisted of peripheral blood mononuclear cells (PBMCs), obtained when the disease was refractory, from a patient treated with antithyroid drugs. These receptors originate from a female donor with Graves disease.

This chain joins TRBV7-9 and TRBJ1-2, with no clear D. Germline loops: CDR1 SEHNR, CDR2 FQNEAQ (reference sequence). CDR3 length equals 14 residues. The V end lost 2 bases, the J end lost 5 bases, and 12 bases lay between the germline ends. Here the CDR3 DNA reads TGTGCCAGCAGCTTAAGTCCATTGGGGTATGGCTACACCTTC. Translation: CASSLSPLGYGYTF.

The J gene is TRBJ1-2, the V gene TRBV29-1; D call uncertain. The CDR3 runs 15 residues. Trimming took 1 base from V and 2 from J, leaving 14 bases between them. CDR1 is SQVTM, CDR2 ANQGSEA, per germline. The CDR3 spells CSVEGLGLNNYGYTF. The CDR3 coding sequence is TGCAGCGTTGAAGGTTTGGGGTTAAACAACTATGGCTACACCTTC. Complete variable domain (other parts from reference TRBV29-1 and TRBJ1-2): SAVISQKPSRDICQRGTSLTIQCQVDSQVTMMFWYRQQPGQSLTLIATANQGSEATYESGFVIDKFPISRPNLTFSTLTVSNMSPEDSSIYLCSVEGLGLNNYGYTFGSGTRLTVV.

This clonotype was recorded only once. The chain links TRBV30 to TRBJ1-6; D not resolved. The CDR3 loop spans 15 amino acids. Between the trimmed V and J ends, which lost 2 bases and 8 bases, there was a span of 16 bases. From germline, CDR1 is GTSNPN and CDR2 SVGIG (reference sequence). The CDR3 reads CAWSRHRADDSPLHF. In DNA, the CDR3 is TGTGCCTGGAGTCGGCACCGGGCCGACGATTCACCCCTCCACTTT.

This clonotype turned up a few times. The chain employs TRBV28 and TRBJ1-1, with D maybe TRBD1 (6 bases). The CDR3 is made up of 16 amino acids. Germline CDR1 reads MDHEN; CDR2 reads SYDVKM. Trimming cost V 3 bases and J 7 bases, with 21 bases left between them. CDR3 in amino acids: CASSFPPSDRKLEAFF. CDR3 DNA sequence: TGTGCCAGCAGTTTTCCCCCTTCCGACAGGAAACTTGAAGCTTTCTTT.

This clonotype has a handful of counts. The chain links TRBV20-1 to TRBJ2-5, with D possibly being TRBD1 or TRBD2 (5 bases each). The ends were cut back, 3 bases at V and 4 bases at J, with 15 bases in the middle. There are 14 residues in the CDR3. In germline, CDR1 is DFQATT, CDR2 SNEGSKA (reference sequence). CDR3 residues: CSASLGVLRETQYF. The CDR3 DNA follows: TGCAGTGCTAGTCTGGGGGTCTTACGAGAGACCCAGTACTTC.

V gene TRBV27 combines with J gene TRBJ2-3, with 10 nucleotides matching TRBD2. Germline V gene data show CDR1 as MNHEY and CDR2 as SMNVEV (reference sequence). The CDR3 runs 15 residues. J lost 4 bases, V lost 6 bases, and 7 bases had no gene match. The CDR3, as DNA: TGTGCCAGCAGGGGAGCGGGAGGGCTCCCAGATACGCAGTATTTT. This gives the protein CASRGAGGLPDTQYF.

This clonotype has only a few counts. This chain uses TRBV10-3 with TRBJ1-1; D not resolved. Trimming cost V 7 bases and J 3 bases, with 12 bases left between them. This CDR3 is built from 13 residues. The germline CDR1 and CDR2 sequences are ENHRY and SYGVKD. The CDR3 DNA is TGTGCCATCACAGCTGGGAGGGACACTGAAGCTTTCTTT. Encoded protein: CAITAGRDTEAFF.

This clonotype has just a few counts. The genes are TRBV7-3 and TRBJ2-7; 8 bases fit TRBD1. The CDR3 covers 13 residues. CDR1 SGHTA and CDR2 FQGTGA come from the germline V gene. Losses at the gene ends were 5 bases for V and 6 bases for J; bases not matched to a gene: 6. CDR3 sequence: CASSPDRASEQYF. The CDR3 DNA is TGTGCCAGCAGCCCGGACAGGGCTTCCGAGCAGTACTTC.

This clonotype showed up just a few times. This chain links TRBV30 with TRBJ1-6, with TRBD1 matching over 8 bases. Germline CDR1 is GTSNPN and CDR2 is SVGIG (reference sequence). V trimming: 0 bases; J trimming: 7 bases; junction bases outside the gene matches: 8. This CDR3 region has 16 residues. This CDR3 reads CAWSVSATGENSPLHF. The CDR3 region has the DNA TGTGCCTGGAGTGTATCCGCGACAGGGGAGAATTCACCCCTCCACTTT.

This clonotype has a handful of counts. The gene calls are TRBV29-1 and TRBJ2-2, with TRBD1 as a possible D gene (6 bases). V lost 0 bases and J 5 bases, leaving 13 bases between the germline ends. The germline CDR1 and CDR2 sequences are SQVTM and ANQGSEA. This CDR3 is 15 amino acids long. The CDR3 is CSVEEGQGRTGELFF. In DNA, the CDR3 is TGCAGCGTTGAAGAGGGGCAGGGGAGAACCGGGGAGCTGTTTTTT.

This clonotype was counted ten times or more. The genes are TRBV12-3 or TRBV12-4 and TRBJ2-7, with TRBD1 matching 7 bases. Trimming cost V 6 bases and J 3 bases; bases outside gene matches: 8. This CDR3 spans 14 amino acids. CDR3 in amino acids: CASSPRRDSYEQYF. DNA for the CDR3: TGTGCCAGCAGCCCCCGCCGGGACAGCTACGAGCAGTACTTC.

V is TRBV10-3 and J is TRBJ1-5; D remains unclear. Germline loops: CDR1 ENHRY, CDR2 SYGVKD. V lost 4 bases to trimming and J lost 2 bases, with 9 bases between them. CDR3 length: 14 residues. This CDR3 reads CAISAVSGNQPQHF. Written as DNA, the CDR3 is TGTGCCATCAGTGCCGTATCGGGCAATCAGCCCCAGCATTTT.

This clonotype has more than one count but fewer than ten. The chain carries TRBV12-3 or TRBV12-4 and TRBJ2-3; 7 nucleotides align to TRBD1. The CDR3 has 14 amino acids. The J segment lost 2 bases and the V segment lost 5 bases, leaving 4 bases of the junction unmatched. The CDR3 sequence is CASSGQAHTDTQYF. The CDR3 nucleotides read TGTGCCAGCAGTGGACAGGCCCACACAGATACGCAGTATTTT.

This clonotype occurred many times. The chain recombines TRBV18 with TRBJ1-4; possibly TRBD1 for D (5 bases). CDR3 size: 13 residues. V was clipped by 4 bases and J by 2 bases, with 5 bases between them. The germline gives CDR1 KGHSH, CDR2 LQKENI. Here the CDR3 reads CASSRQTNEKLFF. The CDR3, as DNA: TGTGCCAGCTCACGACAGACTAATGAAAAACTGTTTTTT.

This clonotype was observed at least ten times. The rearrangement uses TRBV10-3 and TRBJ2-7; TRBD1 matches 9 bases. Germline V gene sequence: CDR1 ENHRY, CDR2 SYGVKD. After removal of 1 base from V and 0 bases from J, the junction contained 4 bases not matched to a gene. The CDR3 covers 16 residues. The CDR3 sequence: CAISELQGANSYEQYF. The CDR3, as DNA: TGTGCCATCAGTGAGTTACAGGGGGCAAACTCCTACGAGCAGTACTTC.

The V gene is TRBV5-1, the J gene TRBJ2-3, with D possibly being TRBD1 (7 bases). V gave up 0 bases and J gave up 7 bases, with 15 bases separating them. The CDR3 extends over 15 amino acids. Germline V gives CDR1 SGHRS, CDR2 YFSETQ. This chain's CDR3 is CASSLARQGGNTQYF. The DNA for the CDR3 is TGCGCCAGCAGCTTGGCCAGACAGGGAGGAAATACGCAGTATTTT.

This clonotype was detected ten times or more. V is TRBV28 and J is TRBJ1-2; D perhaps matches TRBD1 (6 bases). Germline V CDR1 and CDR2: MDHEN, SYDVKM. This CDR3 has 14 amino acids. V was clipped by 2 bases and J by 5 bases, with 12 bases between them. The CDR3 coding sequence is TGTGCCAGCAGTTTAGGGGCAACAGGGTATGGCTACACCTTC. It translates to CASSLGATGYGYTF.

V gene TRBV5-4 combines with J gene TRBJ2-5; D is tentatively TRBD1 or TRBD2 (6 bases each). The germline V gene encodes CDR1 SGHNT and CDR2 YYREEE (reference sequence). V was shortened by 0 bases and J by 5 bases, with 14 bases between the two germline ends. This CDR3 contains 15 residues. This CDR3 reads CASSLGGAQPETQYF. The CDR3 DNA reads TGTGCCAGCAGCTTGGGGGGGGCGCAGCCGGAGACCCAGTACTTC.

The table lists this clonotype with a few counts. The chain uses TRBV11-1 and TRBJ2-7; TRBD1 aligns across 7 bases. The CDR3 is 15 amino acids. V shed 2 bases, J shed 0 bases, and the junction held 4 bases outside the gene matches. The germline gives CDR1 SGHAT, CDR2 FQDESV (reference sequence). CDR3 protein: CASSLQGVSSYEQYF. CDR3 nucleotides: TGTGCCAGCAGCTTACAGGGGGTAAGCTCCTACGAGCAGTACTTC.

This chain uses TRBV7-2 with TRBJ2-5, with TRBD1 matching over 10 bases. CDR3 length: 15 residues. V lost 5 bases to trimming and J lost 4 bases; unmatched junction nucleotides: 7. CDR1 is SGHTA, CDR2 FQGNSA, per germline. The CDR3 nucleotides are TGTGCCAGCAGCCCAGGACAGGGGGGAGGAGAGACCCAGTACTTC. Its protein is CASSPGQGGGETQYF.

A few counts support this clonotype. The CDR3 DNA reads TGTGCCAGCAGTAGGGGACTAGCGGGTTCCCAAGAGACCCAGTACTTC. This codes for CASSRGLAGSQETQYF. This sequence joins TRBV28 and TRBJ2-5; 12 nucleotides line up with TRBD2. CDR1 and CDR2 from the germline V gene are MDHEN and SYDVKM. The CDR3 extends over 16 amino acids. V lost 5 bases, J lost 1 base, and 5 bases stayed unmatched.

Worth noting for this clonotype: A clone one base away is much larger, so this may be a read error. The genes are TRBV12-3 or TRBV12-4 and TRBJ2-5, with D perhaps matching TRBD1 or TRBD2 (5 bases each). This CDR3 spans 14 amino acids. The CDR3 here is CVSSPRDAEGTQYF. The CDR3 DNA follows: TGTGTCAGCAGTCCTCGGGACGCCGAGGGGACCCAGTACTTC.